The 28 T cell receptor beta chains below all came from one sample that was sequenced in a study of T cells in Graves' hyperthyroidism and ophthalmopathy. TCR beta CDR3 regions were amplified from RNA transcripts. The primer set for the first-round RT-PCR of the TCR CDR3 was HTBI. Each CDR3 protein gets one entry after TCRdb re-called the multiplex PCR reads with MiXCR. This table has roughly 510,000 distinct CDR3 sequences, about 20% appearing once. Sequenced: blood. The receptors here all came from a man between 18 and 35 years old with Graves' hyperthyroidism.

For this clonotype: Sequence at one end of the junction differs from germline and may be a read error. The chain is built from TRBV4-1 and TRBJ2-5; a weak D match, TRBD1 (6 bases). Germline V gene lookup returns CDR1 MGHRA and CDR2 YSYEKL. The CDR3 loop spans 14 amino acids. In DNA form, the CDR3 reads TGCGTCAGCAGCCAGGACAGTCGCCAAGAGACCCAGTACTTC. It codes for CVSSQDSRQETQYF.

Ten or more counts support this clonotype. The J gene is TRBJ1-3, the V gene TRBV28; no definite D call. The V gene's germline CDR1 is MDHEN and CDR2 SYDVKM. The CDR3 loop spans 19 amino acids. Deletions cut 2 bases from V and 2 bases from J, with 22 bases between. The CDR3 reads CASSLVRLSSFHTGNTIYF. DNA for the CDR3: TGTGCCAGCAGTTTAGTCAGGTTGAGTTCATTTCATACTGGAAACACCATATATTTT.

The gene calls are TRBV28 and TRBJ2-7; 9 bases match TRBD2. The germline gives CDR1 MDHEN, CDR2 SYDVKM. The CDR3 sequence is 14 residues long. Unmatched junction bases numbered 6, after V lost 2 bases and J lost 7 bases. As DNA, the CDR3 is TGTGCCAGCAGTTTAGGTAGCGGGAGTAATGAGCAGTACTTC. Amino acid sequence: CASSLGSGSNEQYF.

This clonotype occurred many times. The gene calls are TRBV6-1 and TRBJ1-3, with unresolved D. Germline CDR1 reads MNHNS; CDR2 reads SASEGT. The CDR3 runs to 17 residues. V lost 9 bases and J 0 bases, leaving 21 bases between the germline ends. This CDR3 reads CARLTLDRKSSGNTIYF. As DNA, the CDR3 is TGTGCCAGACTAACGTTGGATAGGAAGAGCTCTGGAAACACCATATATTTT.

This clonotype appeared a few times. The rearrangement uses TRBV20-1 and TRBJ2-7; TRBD2 aligns across 7 bases. V lost 3 bases and J lost 1; bases outside the gene matches: 3. CDR3 length: 13 residues. The V gene's germline CDR1 is DFQATT and CDR2 SNEGSKA (reference sequence). The CDR3 DNA sequence: TGCAGTGCTAGCGGGGGGATTTCCTACGAGCAGTACTTC. It specifies CSASGGISYEQYF.

This clonotype has at least ten counts. The rearrangement links TRBV11-3 to TRBJ1-1; D is perhaps TRBD1 (5 bases). The CDR3 sequence is 14 residues long. V lost 2 bases and J lost 7, with 14 bases in between. CDR1 and CDR2 (germline): SGHNT, YENEEA. The CDR3 DNA reads as TGTGCCAGCAGCTTACAGGGCTTCGGGCATGAAGCTTTCTTT. The encoded protein is CASSLQGFGHEAFF.

This clonotype has ten or more counts. CDR3 protein: CSLEGYTEAFF. The CDR3 nucleotides read TGCAGTCTAGAGGGATACACTGAAGCTTTCTTT. The J gene is TRBJ1-1, the V gene TRBV20-1; the D is unclear. There are 11 residues in the CDR3. Looked up from germline, CDR1 is DFQATT and CDR2 is SNEGSKA (reference sequence). V shed 8 bases and J shed 3 bases, with 10 bases lying between them.

Ten or more counts support this clonotype. The V call is TRBV20-1, the J call TRBJ1-2; weak D call: TRBD1 (5 bases). The CDR3 is 16 residues long. V was shortened by 6 bases and J by 2 bases, with 22 bases between the two germline ends. Germline assignment: CDR1 DFQATT and CDR2 SNEGSKA (reference sequence). This CDR3 reads CSAKMGPKTVNYGYTF. CDR3 nucleotides: TGCAGTGCAAAAATGGGGCCTAAAACAGTAAACTATGGCTACACCTTC.

This clonotype was picked up many times. The chain couples TRBV19 to TRBJ1-1; a possible D gene is TRBD1 (5 bases). Germline assignment: CDR1 LNHDA and CDR2 SQIVND (reference sequence). This CDR3 is built from 14 residues. The ends were cut back, 0 bases at V and 6 bases at J, with 11 bases in the middle. The CDR3 here is CASSIDATASEAFF. In DNA form, the CDR3 reads TGTGCCAGTAGTATAGATGCGACAGCTTCTGAAGCTTTCTTT. Combining the CDR3 with reference TRBV19 and TRBJ1-1 gives the whole variable domain DGGITQSPKYLFRKEGQNVTLSCEQNLNHDAMYWYRQDPGQGLRLIYYSQIVNDFQKGDIAEGYSVSREKKESFPLTVTSAQKNPTAFYLCASSIDATASEAFFGQGTRLTVV.

This clonotype was seen repeatedly, ten times or more. This chain connects TRBV30 to TRBJ1-2; D unclear. V shed 7 bases and J shed 8 bases, with 23 bases lying between them. This CDR3 has 14 residues. Germline V gene lookup returns CDR1 GTSNPN and CDR2 SVGIG (reference sequence). CDR3 DNA: TGTGCCTCCTACCCCAATGTAGTCGCTCGAGGCTACACCTTC. Its translation is CASYPNVVARGYTF.

Ten or more counts support this clonotype. This sequence joins TRBV5-1 and TRBJ2-4, with D possibly being TRBD2 (7 bases). This CDR3 spans 13 amino acids. Germline V CDR1 and CDR2: SGHRS, YFSETQ. With 4 bases removed from V and 8 bases from J, the gap between germline ends came to 13 bases. CDR3 residues: CASSKGGEDIQYF. CDR3 bases: TGCGCCAGCAGCAAGGGGGGGGAGGACATTCAGTACTTC.

The chain uses TRBV6-1 and TRBJ1-1; D possibly corresponds to TRBD1 (6 bases). V was pared by 4 bases and J by 1 base, with 19 bases between. Germline-derived CDR1 and CDR2 are MNHNS and SASEGT. This CDR3 comprises 17 residues. CDR3 sequence reads: CASSGPGTSRSNTEAFF. The CDR3 DNA reads TGTGCCAGCAGTGGCCCGGGGACAAGTCGGTCGAACACTGAAGCTTTCTTT.

In this sample, this clonotype turned up many times. CDR3 DNA sequence: TGCGCCAGCATTCGCAGGGACGCGAACACTGAAGCTTTCTTT. Its protein is CASIRRDANTEAFF. The chain links TRBV10-1 to TRBJ1-1; possible D gene TRBD1, 5 bases. V shed 7 bases and J shed 1 base, with 13 bases lying between them. Germline V gene data show CDR1 as WNHNN and CDR2 as SYGVQD (reference sequence). CDR3 length: 14 amino acids.

This clonotype was detected ten times or more. The chain carries TRBV12-3 or TRBV12-4 and TRBJ1-5; D uncertain. The length of the CDR3 is 13 residues. With 6 bases removed from V and 6 bases from J, the gap between germline ends came to 12 bases. Here the CDR3 DNA reads TGTGCCAGCAGCCGAAAGGGAGGTCAGCCCCAGCATTTT. Its protein is CASSRKGGQPQHF.

To note about this clonotype: Mismatch with germline at one junction end may stem from a read error. This CDR3 reads CATGVGMAKNIKYF. CDR3 in DNA: TGTGCCACAGGGGTGGGGATGGCCAAAAACATTAAGTACTTC. This chain connects TRBV11-2 to TRBJ2-4; possible D gene TRBD1, 6 bases. The CDR3 is 14 amino acids. Germline CDR1 and CDR2: SGHAT and FQNNGV.

This clonotype was seen a few times. This chain joins TRBV14 and TRBJ1-1; D unclear. There are 15 residues in the CDR3. Deletions cut 0 bases from V and 1 base from J, with 9 bases between. Germline loops: CDR1 SGHDN, CDR2 FVKESK. CDR3 DNA: TGTGCCAGCAGCCAAGATCGGGCAGGGAACACTGAAGCTTTCTTT. Protein: CASSQDRAGNTEAFF.

Points on this clonotype: This may come from a read error, since a much larger clone is one base off. The V and J genes are TRBV5-1 and TRBJ1-2; possible D gene TRBD1, 5 bases. The germline gives CDR1 SGHRS, CDR2 YFSETQ. This CDR3 region has 12 residues. CDR3 DNA sequence: TGCGCCAGCAACCCAGGGAAGGGTGGCTACTCCTTC. Its protein product is CASNPGKGGYSF.

Here the CDR3 DNA reads TGTGCCAGCAGTTTGGGTGGTCCTAGCGGGGGAAGGACCGGGGAGCTGTTTTTT. Encoded protein: CASSLGGPSGGRTGELFF. The J gene is TRBJ2-2, the V gene TRBV27, with TRBD2 identical over 10 bases. V was clipped by 3 bases and J by 5 bases; unmatched bases: 12. The CDR3 is 18 residues long. CDR1 is MNHEY and CDR2 is SMNVEV in the germline V gene (reference sequence).

This clonotype was found many times. The chain links TRBV19 to TRBJ1-1; TRBD1 aligns across 12 bases. Unmatched junction bases numbered 4, after V lost 1 base and J lost 10 bases. The germline gives CDR1 LNHDA, CDR2 SQIVND (reference sequence). The CDR3 is made up of 14 amino acids. Written as DNA, the CDR3 is TGTGCCAGTAGTATAGGGGGACAGGGGGCGAGAGCTTTCTTT. It encodes CASSIGGQGARAFF. The whole variable domain, remainder taken from reference TRBV19 and TRBJ1-1, is DGGITQSPKYLFRKEGQNVTLSCEQNLNHDAMYWYRQDPGQGLRLIYYSQIVNDFQKGDIAEGYSVSREKKESFPLTVTSAQKNPTAFYLCASSIGGQGARAFFGQGTRLTVV.

This clonotype was observed a handful of times. V gene TRBV20-1 combines with J gene TRBJ1-1; a weak D match, TRBD1 (5 bases). This CDR3 is built from 12 residues. V gave up 5 bases and J gave up 2 bases, with 9 bases separating them. Germline V lookup: CDR1 DFQATT, CDR2 SNEGSKA (reference sequence). This CDR3 is CSADRDNTEAFF. CDR3 sequence (DNA): TGCAGTGCTGACAGAGATAACACTGAAGCTTTCTTT.

The table lists this clonotype with a few counts. V usage is TRBV10-3 and J usage is TRBJ1-1, with D possibly TRBD1 on 6 matching bases. Germline CDR1 and CDR2: ENHRY and SYGVKD. With 2 bases removed from V and 7 bases from J, the gap between germline ends came to 11 bases. This CDR3 is 13 amino acids long. The DNA for the CDR3 is TGTGCCATCAGTGAGCGGAGGGGGAGTGAAGCTTTCTTT. It yields the protein CAISERRGSEAFF.

A note on this clonotype: A clone one base away is much larger, so this may be a read error. The V call is TRBV29-1, the J call TRBJ2-7; 9 bases map to TRBD1. CDR3 length equals 15 residues. The germline gives CDR1 SQVTM, CDR2 ANQGSEA. The CDR3 sequence is CSVEVSRTGAYEQCF. The CDR3 region has the DNA TGCAGCGTTGAAGTTTCTCGGACAGGGGCCTACGAGCAGTGCTTC.

The J gene is TRBJ2-7, the V gene TRBV30, with TRBD2 matching 7 bases. Germline V CDR1 and CDR2: GTSNPN, SVGIG (reference sequence). V lost 5 bases and J lost 7; bases outside the gene matches: 11. This CDR3 is 13 amino acids long. The CDR3 region has the DNA TGTGCCTGGGGGGACTATACGATGTGGGAGCAGTACTTC. It codes for CAWGDYTMWEQYF. Using reference TRBV30 and TRBJ2-7 for the parts outside the CDR3, the full variable domain is SQTIHQWPATLVQPVGSPLSLECTVEGTSNPNLYWYRQAAGRGLQLLFYSVGIGQISSEVPQNLSASRPQDRQFILSSKKLLLSDSGFYLCAWGDYTMWEQYFGPGTRLTVT.

The chain combines TRBV9 with TRBJ2-7; possible D gene TRBD1, 6 bases. Germline V gives CDR1 SGDLS, CDR2 YYNGEE. The CDR3 is made up of 15 amino acids. Trimming took 0 bases from V and 5 from J, leaving 15 bases between them. Written as DNA, the CDR3 is TGTGCCAGCAGCGTAGAGGGCAGGGGATCGAACGAGCAGTACTTC. This codes for CASSVEGRGSNEQYF. The variable domain in full, completed from reference TRBV9 and TRBJ2-7, reads DSGVTQTPKHLITATGQRVTLRCSPRSGDLSVYWYQQSLDQGLQFLIQYYNGEERAKGNILERFSAQQFPDLHSELNLSSLELGDSALYFCASSVEGRGSNEQYFGPGTRLTVT.

The genes are TRBV6-2 or TRBV6-3 and TRBJ1-1; the match to TRBD1 covers 8 bases. The germline V gene has CDR1 MNHEY and CDR2 SVGEGT. J lost 6 bases, V lost 0 bases, and 6 bases had no gene match. The CDR3 extends over 15 amino acids. The chain's CDR3 is CASSYSTGVVSEAFF. In DNA form, the CDR3 reads TGTGCCAGCAGTTACTCGACAGGGGTAGTTTCTGAAGCTTTCTTT.

This clonotype occurred a few times. The gene calls are TRBV20-1 and TRBJ2-5; D is uncertain. Trimming cost V 3 bases and J 5 bases, with 7 bases left between them. The CDR3 is 11 amino acids. The germline CDR1 and CDR2 sequences are DFQATT and SNEGSKA (reference sequence). CDR3 amino acids: CSARGRETQYF. For the CDR3, the DNA is TGCAGTGCTAGGGGTCGGGAGACCCAGTACTTC.

This clonotype was observed a few times. The chain is built from TRBV19 and TRBJ1-5; D perhaps matches TRBD1 (5 bases). Germline CDR1 and CDR2: LNHDA and SQIVND (reference sequence). The CDR3 has 12 amino acids. Deletions cut 7 bases from V and 6 bases from J, with 10 bases between. The CDR3 DNA sequence: TGTGCCAGTAAAGGGGAGGCTCAGCCCCAGCATTTT. Translation gives CASKGEAQPQHF.

Many counts were recorded for this clonotype. The chain uses TRBV19 and TRBJ1-5; perhaps TRBD1 as D (5 bases). The V end lost 2 bases, the J end lost 7 bases, and 9 bases lay between the germline ends. The CDR3 runs to 13 residues. Per germline, CDR1 LNHDA and CDR2 SQIVND (reference sequence). Here the CDR3 DNA reads TGTGCCAGTAGTATATTGGGGGGGCAGCCCCAGCATTTT. Its translation is CASSILGGQPQHF.